A selection of T cell receptor beta chains follows, all from one sample in a study of vaccination and CD4 T cells after COVID-19. One entry per CDR3 protein, called by TCRdb with MiXCR from the PCR reads. The sample includes about 11,000 distinct CDR3 sequences, less than 70% seen only once; the top ten take around 28%. No antigen has been assigned to these receptors. The sample consisted of CD4+ T cells from blood, cultured in vitro, taken before SARS-CoV-2 vaccination. Receptor source: a human donor who had recovered from COVID-19. Each CDR3 is given with its conserved first and last residue. A D gene is named only where the DNA matches it firmly. Where a row states a size, it is once, few, many or the class of an expanded clone; other rows omit it.

d_call	clone_size	j_call	v_call	cdr3_aa	cdr3_nt
NA	NA	TRBJ1-1	TRBV5-5	CASTSGLQGGMNTEAFF	TGTGCCAGCACCTCAGGCTTACAGGGCGGCATGAACACTGAAGCTTTCTTT
TRBD1	NA	TRBJ1-5	TRBV6-5	CASSYSGQGQPQHF	TGTGCCAGCAGTTACTCGGGACAGGGTCAGCCCCAGCATTTT
NA	NA	TRBJ2-2	TRBV20-1	CSARYQNTGELFF	TGCAGTGCTAGATACCAAAACACCGGGGAGCTGTTTTTT
TRBD2	NA	TRBJ2-1	TRBV7-2	CASSPLTSGANEQFF	TGTGCCAGCAGCCCGCTCACTAGCGGTGCCAATGAGCAGTTCTTC
NA	NA	TRBJ2-3	TRBV20-1	CSATSESYPDTQYF	TGCAGTGCAACGAGCGAGAGTTACCCAGATACGCAGTATTTT
NA	NA	TRBJ2-1	TRBV20-1	CSARLIDGGNNEQFF	TGCAGTGCTAGATTAATCGACGGAGGAAACAATGAGCAGTTCTTC
NA	NA	TRBJ1-1	TRBV6-2/TRBV6-3	CAIHSGVQTEAFF	TGTGCCATCCACTCTGGGGTCCAAACTGAAGCTTTCTTT
NA	NA	TRBJ1-5	TRBV28	CASSPLDILFQPQHF	TGTGCCAGCAGCCCATTAGACATTTTGTTTCAGCCCCAGCATTTT
NA	few	TRBJ1-2	TRBV19	CASSPTGVYGYTF	TGTGCCAGTAGCCCGACGGGGGTCTATGGCTACACCTTC
TRBD1	few	TRBJ2-5	TRBV20-1	CSARETGGIETQYF	TGCAGTGCTAGAGAGACAGGGGGCATCGAGACCCAGTACTTC
TRBD1	NA	TRBJ2-7	TRBV6-1	CASSTRDRVYEQYF	TGTGCCAGCAGTACCCGGGACAGGGTCTACGAGCAGTACTTC
NA	NA	TRBJ1-2	TRBV20-1	CSARLGEGYGYTF	TGCAGTGCTAGGTTGGGGGAAGGCTATGGCTACACCTTC
TRBD1	NA	TRBJ2-7	TRBV7-2	CASSPTGISYEQYF	TGTGCCAGCAGCCCGACAGGGATATCCTACGAGCAGTACTTC
TRBD1	NA	TRBJ2-7	TRBV27	CASSLSGAGGAYEQYF	TGTGCCAGCAGTTTATCGGGGGCAGGGGGCGCGTACGAGCAGTACTTC
NA	NA	TRBJ1-1	TRBV6-5	CASSYLPPEAFF	TGTGCCAGCAGTTACCTCCCCCCCGAAGCTTTCTTT
NA	NA	TRBJ1-2	TRBV19	CAAREGDRGYTF	TGTGCCGCGAGGGAAGGGGACCGTGGCTACACCTTC
TRBD2	NA	TRBJ2-2	TRBV24-1	CATGTPGLVTGELFF	TGTGCCACCGGGACGCCGGGACTAGTGACCGGGGAGCTGTTTTTT
NA	NA	TRBJ2-3	TRBV11-2	CASSLKGTGDLTDTQYF	TGTGCCAGCAGCTTAAAAGGCACGGGGGACCTCACAGATACGCAGTATTTT
NA	NA	TRBJ2-7	TRBV18	CASSPGFQASYEQYF	TGTGCCAGCTCACCGGGGTTCCAGGCCTCCTACGAGCAGTACTTC
NA	few	TRBJ2-5	TRBV6-1	CASSERPGPETQYF	TGTGCCAGCAGTGAACGTCCAGGGCCAGAGACCCAGTACTTC
NA	once	TRBJ2-7	TRBV20-1	CSARDQANEQYF	TGCAGTGCTAGAGATCAGGCCAACGAGCAGTACTTC
TRBD1	NA	TRBJ1-2	TRBV5-4	CASSTQGQPYGYTF	TGTGCCAGCAGCACTCAGGGACAGCCCTATGGCTACACCTTC
NA	few	TRBJ1-5	TRBV6-2/TRBV6-3	CASSYSNIRHPREPQHF	TGTGCCAGCAGTTACTCGAATATCCGACATCCTAGGGAACCCCAGCATTTT
TRBD2	NA	TRBJ2-3	TRBV15	CATSILAGASDTQYF	TGTGCCACCAGCATACTAGCGGGAGCATCAGATACGCAGTATTTT
NA	NA	TRBJ1-2	TRBV7-2	CASSLNPDSNYGYTF	TGTGCCAGCAGCCTCAACCCAGACAGTAACTATGGCTACACCTTC
NA	NA	TRBJ2-3	TRBV18	CASSFPLRSTDTQYF	TGTGCCAGCTCATTTCCACTTCGGAGCACAGATACGCAGTATTTT
TRBD2	NA	TRBJ2-1	TRBV2	CASTSSGRVNEQFF	TGTGCCAGCACCTCTAGCGGGAGGGTAAATGAGCAGTTCTTC
NA	NA	TRBJ2-3	TRBV2	CASTRLSDTQYF	TGTGCCAGCACCCGACTTTCGGATACGCAGTATTTT
NA	NA	TRBJ1-6	TRBV12-3/TRBV12-4	CASSSQGNSPLHF	TGTGCCAGCAGCTCGCAGGGGAATTCACCCCTCCACTTT
NA	NA	TRBJ2-5	TRBV7-9	CASSLGGADETQYF	TGTGCCAGCAGCTTAGGGGGAGCGGACGAGACCCAGTACTTC
TRBD2	NA	TRBJ2-1	TRBV19	CATARASGNYNEQFF	TGTGCCACCGCCAGGGCTAGCGGGAACTACAATGAGCAGTTCTTC
NA	NA	TRBJ2-1	TRBV20-1	CSARDPEIGLFF	TGCAGTGCTAGAGATCCCGAAATTGGTCTGTTCTTC
NA	few	TRBJ2-5	TRBV20-1	CGGVRSETQYF	TGCGGGGGAGTTCGTTCAGAGACCCAGTACTTC
TRBD1	NA	TRBJ2-2	TRBV6-1	CASRWTGGGTGELFF	TGTGCCAGCAGGTGGACAGGGGGAGGAACCGGGGAGCTGTTTTTT
NA	NA	TRBJ2-1	TRBV11-2	CASSRVVADESNEQFF	TGTGCCAGCAGCCGCGTTGTTGCGGACGAAAGCAATGAGCAGTTCTTC
TRBD1	NA	TRBJ2-5	TRBV4-3	CASSQHTGTGGETQYF	TGCGCCAGCAGCCAACACACCGGGACAGGGGGGGAGACCCAGTACTTC
TRBD1	NA	TRBJ1-1	TRBV5-1	CASSLRTGVVEAFF	TGCGCCAGCAGCTTACGGACAGGGGTGGTTGAAGCTTTCTTT
NA	few	TRBJ2-4	TRBV27	CASSLEGRVNIQYF	TGTGCCAGCAGTTTAGAGGGCAGGGTAAACATTCAGTACTTC
NA	NA	TRBJ2-7	TRBV7-2	CASSFRRLDEQYF	TGTGCCAGCAGCTTCCGTAGGCTCGACGAGCAGTACTTC
TRBD2	once	TRBJ2-5	TRBV6-1	CASSATSGSETQYF	TGTGCCAGCAGTGCGACTAGCGGGAGTGAGACCCAGTACTTC
NA	NA	TRBJ1-2	TRBV18	CASSPQDYGYTF	TGTGCCAGCTCACCACAAGACTATGGCTACACCTTC
NA	NA	TRBJ2-5	TRBV20-1	CSARDWASQETQYF	TGCAGTGCTAGAGATTGGGCCAGCCAAGAGACCCAGTACTTC
NA	few	TRBJ1-1	TRBV2	CASSPDNTEAFF	TGTGCCAGCAGTCCCGATAACACTGAAGCTTTCTTT
TRBD2	few	TRBJ2-1	TRBV7-3	CASSSTGTTYNEQFF	TGTGCCAGCAGCTCAACCGGGACTACCTACAATGAGCAGTTCTTC
TRBD1	NA	TRBJ2-7	TRBV27	CASRKSRGTPSYEQYF	TGTGCCAGCAGGAAGAGCAGGGGGACCCCTTCCTACGAGCAGTACTTC
NA	NA	TRBJ2-1	TRBV6-1	CASTRDNEQFF	TGTGCCAGCACCAGGGACAATGAGCAGTTCTTC
NA	NA	TRBJ1-1	TRBV19	CASSHRDREAFF	TGTGCCAGTAGTCACAGGGATCGGGAAGCTTTCTTT
NA	few	TRBJ2-5	TRBV24-1	CAAAGRGPNAEQYF	TGTGCCGCCGCCGGGCGGGGCCCTAACGCAGAGCAGTACTTC
NA	NA	TRBJ1-2	TRBV6-2/TRBV6-3	CASSYYKIPAGYGYTF	TGTGCCAGCAGTTACTATAAAATTCCGGCCGGCTATGGCTACACCTTC
TRBD2	NA	TRBJ2-7	TRBV6-1	CASSRAGLAGVFEQYF	TGTGCCAGCAGTCGCGCGGGACTAGCGGGAGTTTTCGAGCAGTACTTC